Below, one T cell receptor beta chain is given with its context. Its cognate antigen is unknown. RNA transcripts were the template for amplifying TCR beta CDR3 regions. HTBI primers were the set used in a first-round RT-PCR of the TCR CDR3. TCRdb re-derived calls from the multiplex PCR reads in MiXCR, one entry per CDR3 protein. In the table there are roughly 360,000 distinct CDR3 sequences, about 13% of which are singletons. This entry belongs to a study of T cells in Graves' hyperthyroidism and ophthalmopathy. Study as a whole: Peripheral blood was secured at the point of initial diagnosis, before any treatment. The study's findings and limits: It was a median about 6.5 months before onset that the model predicted ophthalmopathy. Researchers report that a 13 V-J model separated ophthalmopathy from stable hyperthyroidism.

Those patients with uncontrolled infection, other autoimmune disease, pregnancy or lactation were excluded. J was trimmed by 7 bases and V by 3 bases; bases with no gene match: 6. The CDR3 runs to 14 residues. Germline-derived CDR1 and CDR2 are MDHEN and SYDVKM. This rearrangement joins TRBV28 to TRBJ2-5; 9 bases match TRBD1. Sequenced sample: blood. The sequence came from a young man with Graves' hyperthyroidism that later progressed to Graves' ophthalmopathy. In DNA form, the CDR3 reads TGTGCCAGCAGTTTTGGGACAGGGACTGGGACCCAGTACTTC. Encoded protein: CASSFGTGTGTQYF.